This T cell receptor (beta chain) came from a study of blood T cell repertoires in COVID-19. Study-level background: Acute and convalescent COVID-19 samples came from the United States, Italy and Spain. T cells, B-cell-depleted T cells, or PBMCs provided the cDNA or gDNA that served as material.

During active infection, Seattle patients enrolled and were then monitored through disease. Per the authors' pipeline: Quantification of nucleated cells was approximated via reference gene primer amplification. Sequencing used immunoSEQ multiplex PCR; TCRdb keeps in-frame clones, though not all of them. V and J calls and clone size are copied from that table; D and trimming were computed from the DNA. The profile covers around 440,000 clones, with around 89% appearing a single time and roughly 12% taken by the ten largest. V dropped 2 bases and J dropped 6 bases, with 11 bases sitting between them. Germline V gives CDR1 SGHTA, CDR2 FQGNSA. The CDR3 covers 13 residues.

V gene TRBV7-2 combines with J gene TRBJ2-7; D might be TRBD1 (7 bases). This clonotype originated in a woman aged 45-59 years with COVID-19, enrolled during active disease. Source material: peripheral blood. The CDR3 DNA is TGTGCCAGCAGCTTACGACAGGGAGGCGAGCAGTACTTC. This sequence encodes CASSLRQGGEQYF. Filled out from reference TRBV7-2 and TRBJ2-7, the complete variable domain reads GAGVSQSPSNKVTEKGKDVELRCDPISGHTALYWYRQSLGQGLEFLIYFQGNSAPDKSGLPSDRFSAERTGGSVSTLTIQRTQQEDSAVYLCASSLRQGGEQYFGPGTRLTVT.